These 9 T cell receptor beta chains originate from one sample sequenced in a study of CXCR3-negative and CXCR3-positive naive CD8 T cells (dated by TCRdb to the late 2010s). For sequencing, a NextSeq 550 was employed. The Human TCR Profiling Kit (MiLaboratory) was used to prepare UMI-labeled 5' RACE TRB cDNA libraries. The reads were reprocessed in TCRdb, with one entry per CDR3 protein sequence and no accompanying DNA. This sample's clone table shows about 150,000 distinct CDR3 sequences. The top ten constitute 0.41% of the sample. General conclusions and limits of the study: TRB CDR3s from CXCR3-positive naive cells showed higher hydrophobicity (lower Kidera factor 4), lower energy, and higher strength and volume indices than CXCR3-negative naive cells.

Antigens of these TCRs are unknown. Sample: naive CXCR3+ CD8+ T cells from blood. The cell subset or site label, as the study defines it: CD45RO-CCR7+CD27+CD95- naive CD8+ T cells expressing CXCR3 (TNR3+). These receptor sequences come from a human donor in good health. Some clones in this sample may be carry-over from other donors' samples.

This chain connects TRBV7-9 to TRBJ2-3; TCRdb's D call of TRBD1 is untestable without DNA. From germline, CDR1 is SEHNR and CDR2 FQNEAQ (reference sequence). This CDR3 is built from 18 residues. CDR3 region: CASTARDREFRGVETQYF.

This chain connects TRBV6-5 to TRBJ2-1; TCRdb indicates TRBD2, and absent DNA this call remains unverified. The CDR3 consists of 17 residues. Per germline, CDR1 MNHEY and CDR2 SVGAGI. The CDR3 loop is CASSYSADRSSYNEQFF.

The V gene is TRBV28, the J gene TRBJ2-7; the D gene TCRdb calls, TRBD1, cannot be checked with no DNA. The CDR3 covers 16 residues. CDR1 is MDHEN and CDR2 is SYDVKM in the germline V gene. The CDR3 reads CASSLLRQGSGYEQYF.

The rearrangement joins TRBV12-3 or TRBV12-4 to TRBJ2-1; TCRdb designates TRBD2, a call that cannot be tested without DNA. This CDR3 is built from 17 residues. The CDR3 here is CASSGSGAQPANNEQFF.

This sequence joins TRBV29-1 and TRBJ2-5; TCRdb proposes TRBD2, but this gene call is untestable without DNA. This CDR3 spans 16 amino acids. Germline V gene data show CDR1 as SQVTM and CDR2 as ANQGSEA. The chain's CDR3 is CSVEDQEGLRTETQYF.

The chain carries TRBV13 and TRBJ1-5. Germline CDR1 and CDR2: PRHDT and FYEKMQ (reference sequence). This CDR3 is built from 14 residues. The CDR3: CASSSGASNQPQHF.

The chain combines TRBV7-6 with TRBJ2-1; TCRdb lists TRBD2, though no DNA is available to test this call. This CDR3 contains 16 residues. From germline, CDR1 is SGHVS and CDR2 FNYEAQ. The CDR3 protein is CASSLVGLAFVDEQFF.

This chain links TRBV7-9 with TRBJ2-7. The CDR3 has 14 residues. Germline assignment: CDR1 SEHNR and CDR2 FQNEAQ (reference sequence). CDR3 loop: CASSPFVSSYEQYF.

This rearrangement joins TRBV5-1 to TRBJ2-1; TCRdb names TRBD2, which stays unverified in the absence of DNA. Germline-derived CDR1 and CDR2 are SGHRS and YFSETQ. The CDR3 consists of 16 residues. CDR3 loop: CASSLVGAGGQSEQFF.